This T cell receptor (beta chain) was documented in a study of shared clonotypes between healthy human individuals. The wider study: Donors had three CD4 naive, three CD4 memory, two CD8 naive and one CD8 memory plate apiece.

Study conclusions and caveats: In general, naive subsets displayed greater estimated richness than memory subsets did.

Germline-derived CDR1 and CDR2 are MNHEY and SMNVEV (reference sequence). CDR3 length equals 16 residues. After removal of 10 bases from V and 3 bases from J, the junction contained 17 bases not matched to a gene. Genomic DNA from each subset was divided evenly over several immunoSEQ plates. Here immunoSEQ multiplex PCR was the method, and the copy in TCRdb shows in-frame clones only, minus some. The data show under 2.5 million clones, 85% to 95% seen once. Worth noting for this clone: Its antigen is undetermined.

The sequenced sample consisted of naive CD4+ T cells from PBMCs. Subset defined: CD45RA+ positively selected. The J gene is TRBJ1-2, the V gene TRBV27; TRBD1 aligns across 7 bases. This clonotype was sampled from a man aged 18 to 35 in good health. Some clones in this sample may be carry-over from other donors' samples. This chain's CDR3 is CATLRLGDRSYYGYTF. CDR3 sequence (DNA): TGTGCCACTCTCCGTCTGGGGGACAGATCTTACTATGGCTACACCTTC.